The 21 T cell receptor beta chains below all came from one sample that was sequenced in a study of T cells after yellow fever vaccination. Using its own MiXCR run on the 5' RACE reads, TCRdb lists one record per CDR3 protein. The repertoire has around 310,000 distinct CDR3 sequences, around 4.3% of them found once; the top ten carry less than 20%. The specimen comprised PBMCs, sampled 15 days after the yellow fever booster vaccination. Receptor source: a young man who received the YFV17D yellow fever vaccine.

In nucleotides, the CDR3 is TGTGCCAGCAGGGGGGGACAGGGGGCAAGGGTCGGCACCTTC. Residues: CASRGGQGARVGTF. This chain connects TRBV12-3 or TRBV12-4 to TRBJ1-2, with 12 bases that match TRBD1. The CDR3 has 14 residues. V dropped 6 bases and J dropped 13; count of bases not matched to a gene: 12.

This clonotype was seen many times. J is TRBJ2-1 and V is TRBV27, with 7 positions matching TRBD1. Germline assignment: CDR1 MNHEY and CDR2 SMNVEV (reference sequence). The V gene end was trimmed by 6 bases and the J gene end by 10 bases; junction bases not matched to a gene: 15. CDR3 length: 15 amino acids. Here the CDR3 reads CASSPQGLSLREQFF. DNA of the CDR3: TGTGCCAGCAGCCCACAGGGGCTTAGCTTACGCGAGCAGTTCTTC.

The gene calls are TRBV7-9 and TRBJ2-7; D unclear. CDR1 is SEHNR and CDR2 is FQNEAQ in the germline V gene (reference sequence). CDR3 size: 15 residues. Trimming cost V 1 base and J 6 bases, with 16 bases left between them. This CDR3 reads CASSLVLGTLFEQYF. CDR3 DNA: TGTGCCAGCAGCTTAGTGTTGGGAACACTCTTCGAGCAGTACTTC.

V gene TRBV7-2 combines with J gene TRBJ1-3; TRBD1 might be the D (5 bases). The germline V and J ends were trimmed by 3 bases and 4 bases, with 13 bases remaining between them. The CDR3 runs to 15 residues. Germline loops: CDR1 SGHTA, CDR2 FQGNSA. The CDR3 coding sequence is TGTGCCAGCAGCTTTAGAGGGGCTTTAGGAAACACCATATATTTT. This translates into CASSFRGALGNTIYF.

The rearrangement uses TRBV7-3 and TRBJ2-1; 9 bases fit TRBD2. Germline-derived CDR1 and CDR2 are SGHTA and FQGTGA. CDR3 length: 16 amino acids. V was clipped by 2 bases and J by 0 bases; unmatched bases: 2. The CDR3 is CASSLGRGGSYNEQFF. In nucleotides, the CDR3 is TGTGCCAGCAGCTTAGGGCGGGGGGGCTCCTACAATGAGCAGTTCTTC.

A few counts support this clonotype. The chain couples TRBV6-2 or TRBV6-3 to TRBJ2-5; a weak D match, TRBD2 (5 bases). The CDR3 length is 16 residues. V lost 2 bases and J 0 bases, leaving 13 bases between the germline ends. Germline assignment: CDR1 MNHEY and CDR2 SVGEGT. The CDR3 reads CASSYRADTYQETQYF. In DNA form, the CDR3 reads TGTGCCAGCAGTTACCGAGCGGATACGTACCAAGAGACCCAGTACTTC.

Many counts were recorded for this clonotype. One end of the junction does not line up with germline, which may come from a read error. The genes are TRBV7-7 and TRBJ2-1; 9 nucleotides align to TRBD2. The CDR3 sequence is 15 residues long. From germline, CDR1 is SSHAT and CDR2 FNYEAQ (reference sequence). The CDR3: CASSLGGGARNEQFF. CDR3 DNA: TGTGCTAGCAGCTTAGGCGGGGGGGCCCGCAATGAGCAGTTCTTC.

This clonotype has just a few counts. This sequence joins TRBV6-1 and TRBJ1-1; possible D gene TRBD1, 6 bases. In germline, CDR1 is MNHNS, CDR2 SASEGT. With 6 bases removed from V and 5 bases from J, the gap between germline ends came to 16 bases. The CDR3 contains 14 residues. DNA for the CDR3: TGTGCCAGCAGAGCAGGCAGGGGAGGGACTGAAGCTTTCTTT. It is translated as CASRAGRGGTEAFF.

This clonotype has only a few counts. The J gene is TRBJ1-4, the V gene TRBV6-6; D possibly corresponds to TRBD1 (5 bases). V lost 6 bases and J 6 bases, leaving 11 bases between the germline ends. CDR3 size: 13 residues. Germline CDR1 MNHNY, CDR2 SVGAGI (reference sequence). For the CDR3, the DNA is TGTGCCAGCAGGTCGGGGACCGATGAAAAACTGTTTTTT. As protein: CASRSGTDEKLFF.

This clonotype was recorded many times. The CDR3 sequence is CASSRDSYGYTF. The CDR3 coding sequence is TGTGCCAGCAGCCGAGACAGTTATGGCTACACCTTC. The V call is TRBV13, the J call TRBJ1-2; D is possibly TRBD1 (5 bases). Germline V gives CDR1 PRHDT, CDR2 FYEKMQ (reference sequence). The CDR3 spans 12 residues. The V end lost 5 bases, the J end lost 5 bases, and 9 bases lay between the germline ends.

There are a few counts of this clonotype. V and J are TRBV6-6 and TRBJ1-2, with D hard to call. V lost 6 bases, J lost 2 bases, and 16 bases lay in between. This CDR3 spans 15 amino acids. Looked up from germline, CDR1 is MNHNY and CDR2 is SVGAGI (reference sequence). The CDR3 reads CASSYDPGLNYGYTF. The CDR3 coding sequence is TGTGCCAGCAGCTACGATCCGGGATTAAACTATGGCTACACCTTC.

V gene TRBV5-1 combines with J gene TRBJ1-6, with 10 bases fitting TRBD1. Germline values: CDR1 SGHRS, CDR2 YFSETQ. The J segment lost 7 bases and the V segment lost 4 bases, leaving 8 bases of the junction unmatched. The CDR3 is 16 residues long. CDR3 in DNA: TGCGCCAGCAGCGATCCGGGACAGGGGACGAATTCACCCCTCCACTTT. Translating gives CASSDPGQGTNSPLHF. The full variable domain, its missing parts supplied by reference TRBV5-1 and TRBJ1-6, is KAGVTQTPRYLIKTRGQQVTLSCSPISGHRSVSWYQQTPGQGLQFLFEYFSETQRNKGNFPGRFSGRQFSNSRSEMNVSTLELGDSALYLCASSDPGQGTNSPLHFGNGTRLTVT.

This chain connects TRBV7-2 to TRBJ2-7; no clear D gene. The CDR3 is 15 amino acids. Germline values: CDR1 SGHTA, CDR2 FQGNSA. Trimming stripped 1 base from V and 1 base from J, with 11 bases between. This CDR3 reads CASSLVADPSYEQYV. Written as DNA, the CDR3 is TGTGCCAGCAGCTTAGTGGCGGACCCATCCTACGAGCAGTACGTC.

This clonotype has a count of ten or more. J is TRBJ2-1 and V is TRBV10-3, with TRBD1 identical over 7 bases. Per the germline V gene, CDR1 is ENHRY and CDR2 is SYGVKD. This CDR3 is built from 15 residues. V lost 5 bases, J lost 6 bases, and 10 bases stayed unmatched. CDR3 coding DNA: TGTGCCATCAGTCGAGCTCCCGGGACAGTCAATGAGCAGTTCTTC. It is translated as CAISRAPGTVNEQFF.

This clonotype was detected many times. As DNA, the CDR3 is TGCGCCAGCAGCCAAGATAGGAGCCCGCAGGTTGGCACTGAAGCTTTCTTT. Its protein product is CASSQDRSPQVGTEAFF. The J gene is TRBJ1-1, the V gene TRBV4-1, with D hard to call. V was shortened by 0 bases and J by 4 bases, with 18 bases between the two germline ends. The V gene's germline CDR1 is MGHRA and CDR2 YSYEKL. The CDR3 runs to 17 residues.

At least ten counts were recorded for this clonotype. The V gene is TRBV7-2, the J gene TRBJ2-5; either TRBD1 or TRBD2 may supply D (6 bases each). CDR1 is SGHTA, CDR2 FQGNSA, per germline. The CDR3 runs to 17 residues. Trimming took off 0 bases at V and 2 bases at J, with 16 bases between the two ends. CDR3 nucleotides: TGTGCCAGCAGCTTAGCTCTTGGGGGCGGGGTACAAGAGACCCAGTACTTC. It codes for CASSLALGGGVQETQYF.

In this sample, this clonotype turned up a few times. The genes are TRBV18 and TRBJ1-6, with a tentative D call TRBD1 (6 bases). Looked up from germline, CDR1 is KGHSH and CDR2 is LQKENI. The CDR3 has 15 amino acids. V was clipped by 4 bases and J by 3 bases, with 10 bases between them. CDR3 sequence (DNA): TGTGCCAGCTCACAGGAGGGGGACTATAATTCACCCCTCCACTTT. This translates into CASSQEGDYNSPLHF.

The genes are TRBV7-2 and TRBJ2-3, with 8 bases aligning to TRBD2. This CDR3 comprises 16 residues. The V gene's germline CDR1 is SGHTA and CDR2 FQGNSA. V dropped 2 bases and J dropped 1; count of bases not matched to a gene: 5. In DNA, the CDR3 is TGTGCCAGCAGCTTACGTGTGACTAGCGGCACAGATACGCAGTATTTT. It codes for CASSLRVTSGTDTQYF.

There are many counts of this clonotype. This chain uses TRBV5-1 with TRBJ1-1; 9 bases map to TRBD1. The V segment lost 4 bases and the J segment 7 bases; nucleotides outside the gene matches: 8. The CDR3 has 14 residues. Germline V CDR1 and CDR2: SGHRS, YFSETQ. In nucleotides, the CDR3 is TGCGCCAGCAGCCCGGGACAGGGAACGAATGAAGCTTTCTTT. It yields the protein CASSPGQGTNEAFF.

The chain uses TRBV28 and TRBJ1-5; the D gene is possibly TRBD1 (5 bases). The germline V gene has CDR1 MDHEN and CDR2 SYDVKM. V was trimmed by 8 bases and J by 3 bases, leaving 17 bases between them. The CDR3 consists of 15 residues. CDR3 in amino acids: CASFHRGTDNQPQHF. CDR3 DNA sequence: TGTGCCAGCTTTCATAGGGGAACAGACAATCAGCCCCAGCATTTT.

The gene calls are TRBV5-1 and TRBJ2-7; D unclear. Germline loops: CDR1 SGHRS, CDR2 YFSETQ. Trimming removed 5 bases from V and 5 bases from J, with 14 bases in between. The CDR3 spans 13 residues. The CDR3 sequence: CASSPPRVHEQYV. CDR3 in DNA: TGCGCCAGCAGTCCGCCTCGGGTCCACGAGCAGTACGTC.